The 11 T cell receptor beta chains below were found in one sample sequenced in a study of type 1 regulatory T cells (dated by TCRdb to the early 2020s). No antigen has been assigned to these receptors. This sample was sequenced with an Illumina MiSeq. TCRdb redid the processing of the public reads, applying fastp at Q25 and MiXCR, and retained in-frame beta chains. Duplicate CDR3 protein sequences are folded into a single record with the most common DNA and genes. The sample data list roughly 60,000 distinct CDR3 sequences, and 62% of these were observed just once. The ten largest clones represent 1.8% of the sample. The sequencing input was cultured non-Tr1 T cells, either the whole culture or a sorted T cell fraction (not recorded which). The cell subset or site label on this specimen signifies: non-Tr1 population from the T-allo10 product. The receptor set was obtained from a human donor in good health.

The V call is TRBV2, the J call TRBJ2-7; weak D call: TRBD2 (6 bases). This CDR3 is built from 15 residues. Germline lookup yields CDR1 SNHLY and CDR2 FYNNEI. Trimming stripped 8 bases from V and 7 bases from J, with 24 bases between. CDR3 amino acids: CASDVRGGTSSEQYF. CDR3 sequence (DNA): TGTGCCAGCGATGTTCGCGGTGGGACTTCCTCGGAGCAGTACTTC. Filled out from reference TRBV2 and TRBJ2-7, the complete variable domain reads EPEVTQTPSHQVTQMGQEVILRCVPISNHLYFYWYRQILGQKVEFLVSFYNNEISEKSEIFDDQFSVERPDGSNFTLKIRSTKLEDSAMYFCASDVRGGTSSEQYFGPGTRLTVT.

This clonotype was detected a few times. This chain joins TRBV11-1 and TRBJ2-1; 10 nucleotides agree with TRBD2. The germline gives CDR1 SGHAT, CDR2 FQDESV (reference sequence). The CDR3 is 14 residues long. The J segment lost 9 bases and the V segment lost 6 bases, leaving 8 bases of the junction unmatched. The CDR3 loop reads CASRGLAVGREQFF. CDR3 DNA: TGTGCCAGCAGAGGACTAGCGGTCGGTCGTGAGCAGTTCTTC.

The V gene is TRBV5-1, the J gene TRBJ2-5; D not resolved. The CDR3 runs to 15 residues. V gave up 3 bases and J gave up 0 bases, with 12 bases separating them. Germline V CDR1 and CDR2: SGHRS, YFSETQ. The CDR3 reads CASSSGPSDQETQYF. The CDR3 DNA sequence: TGCGCCAGCAGCTCCGGGCCCAGCGACCAAGAGACCCAGTACTTC. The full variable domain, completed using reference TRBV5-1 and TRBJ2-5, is KAGVTQTPRYLIKTRGQQVTLSCSPISGHRSVSWYQQTPGQGLQFLFEYFSETQRNKGNFPGRFSGRQFSNSRSEMNVSTLELGDSALYLCASSSGPSDQETQYFGPGTRLLVL.

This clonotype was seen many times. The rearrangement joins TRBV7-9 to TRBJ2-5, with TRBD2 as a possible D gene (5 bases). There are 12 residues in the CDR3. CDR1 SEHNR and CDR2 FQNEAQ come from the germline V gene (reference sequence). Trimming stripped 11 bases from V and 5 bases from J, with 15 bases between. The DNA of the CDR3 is TGTGCCGGCCGGGGATTATCGGAGACCCAGTACTTC. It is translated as CAGRGLSETQYF.

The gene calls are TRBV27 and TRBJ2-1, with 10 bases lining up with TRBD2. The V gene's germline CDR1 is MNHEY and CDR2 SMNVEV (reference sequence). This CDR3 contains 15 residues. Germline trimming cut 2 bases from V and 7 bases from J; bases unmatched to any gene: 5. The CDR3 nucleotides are TGTGCCAGCAGTTTAACCGGGACTAGCGTAAATGAGCAGTTCTTC. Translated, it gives CASSLTGTSVNEQFF.

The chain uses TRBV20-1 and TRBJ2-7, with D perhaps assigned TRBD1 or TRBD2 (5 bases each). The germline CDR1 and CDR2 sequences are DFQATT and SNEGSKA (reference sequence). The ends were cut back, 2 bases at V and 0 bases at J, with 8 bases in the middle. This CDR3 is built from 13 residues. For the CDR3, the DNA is TGCAGTGCTAGACGGGACGCCTCCTACGAGCAGTACTTC. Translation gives CSARRDASYEQYF.

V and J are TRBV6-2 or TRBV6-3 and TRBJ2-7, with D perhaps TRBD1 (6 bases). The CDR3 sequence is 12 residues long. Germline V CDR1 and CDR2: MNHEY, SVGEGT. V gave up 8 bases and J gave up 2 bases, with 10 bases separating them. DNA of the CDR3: TGTGCCAGCGTGGACAGAGCCTACGAGCAGTACTTC. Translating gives CASVDRAYEQYF.

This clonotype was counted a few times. CDR3 in amino acids: CASSSKGLQTDTQYF. DNA for the CDR3: TGTGCCAGCAGTTCAAAGGGTCTTCAGACAGATACGCAGTATTTT. The chain joins TRBV27 to TRBJ2-3; no definite D call. Germline-derived CDR1 and CDR2 are MNHEY and SMNVEV (reference sequence). Trimming took 4 bases from V and 3 from J, leaving 14 bases between them. The CDR3 sequence is 15 residues long.

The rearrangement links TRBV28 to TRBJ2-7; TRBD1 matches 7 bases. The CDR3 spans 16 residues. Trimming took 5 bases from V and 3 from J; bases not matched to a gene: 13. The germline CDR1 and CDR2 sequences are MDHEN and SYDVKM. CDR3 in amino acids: CASSPADRVLSYEQYF. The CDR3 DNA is TGTGCCAGCAGTCCTGCCGACAGGGTTCTGAGCTACGAGCAGTACTTC. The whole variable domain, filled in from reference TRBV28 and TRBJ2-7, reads DVKVTQSSRYLVKRTGEKVFLECVQDMDHENMFWYRQDPGLGLRLIYFSYDVKMKEKGDIPEGYSVSREKKERFSLILESASTNQTSMYLCASSPADRVLSYEQYFGPGTRLTVT.

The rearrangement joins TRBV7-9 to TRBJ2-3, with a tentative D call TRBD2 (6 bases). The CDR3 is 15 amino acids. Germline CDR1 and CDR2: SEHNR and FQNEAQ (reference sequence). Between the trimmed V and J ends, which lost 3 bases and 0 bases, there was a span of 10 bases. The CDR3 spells CASSFGDSSTDTQYF. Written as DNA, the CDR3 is TGTGCCAGCAGCTTCGGGGACTCAAGCACAGATACGCAGTATTTT.

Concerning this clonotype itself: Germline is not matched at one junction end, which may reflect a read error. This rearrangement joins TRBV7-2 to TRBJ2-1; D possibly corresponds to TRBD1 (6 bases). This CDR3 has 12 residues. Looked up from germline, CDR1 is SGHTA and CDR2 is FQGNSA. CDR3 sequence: CANSLGQGEQFF. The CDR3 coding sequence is TGTGCCAACAGCTTAGGCCAGGGGGAGCAGTTCTTC.